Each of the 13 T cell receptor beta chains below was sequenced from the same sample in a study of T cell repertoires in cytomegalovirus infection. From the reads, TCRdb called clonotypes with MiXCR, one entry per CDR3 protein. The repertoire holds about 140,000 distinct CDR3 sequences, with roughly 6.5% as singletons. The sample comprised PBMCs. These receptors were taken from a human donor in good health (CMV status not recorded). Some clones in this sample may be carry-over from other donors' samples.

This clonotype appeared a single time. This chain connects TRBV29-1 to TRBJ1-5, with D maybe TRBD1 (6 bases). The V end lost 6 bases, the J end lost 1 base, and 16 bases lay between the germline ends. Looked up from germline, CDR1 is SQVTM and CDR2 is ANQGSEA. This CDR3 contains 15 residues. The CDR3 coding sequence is TGCAGCGTGGGGGGCGGGTCGGGGAGCAATCAGCCCCAGCATTTT. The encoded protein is CSVGGGSGSNQPQHF.

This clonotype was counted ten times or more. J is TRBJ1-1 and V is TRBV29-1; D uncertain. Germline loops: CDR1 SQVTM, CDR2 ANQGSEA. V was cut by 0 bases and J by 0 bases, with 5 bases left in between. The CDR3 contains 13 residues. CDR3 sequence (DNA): TGCAGCGTTGAAGATCCAATGAACACTGAAGCTTTCTTT. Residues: CSVEDPMNTEAFF. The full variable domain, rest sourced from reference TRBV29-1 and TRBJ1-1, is SAVISQKPSRDICQRGTSLTIQCQVDSQVTMMFWYRQQPGQSLTLIATANQGSEATYESGFVIDKFPISRPNLTFSTLTVSNMSPEDSSIYLCSVEDPMNTEAFFGQGTRLTVV.

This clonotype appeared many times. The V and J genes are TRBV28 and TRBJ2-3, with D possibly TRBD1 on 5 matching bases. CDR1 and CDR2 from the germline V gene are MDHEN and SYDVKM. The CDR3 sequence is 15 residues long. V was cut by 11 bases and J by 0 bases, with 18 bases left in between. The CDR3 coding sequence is TGTGCCTGCCGCTCGCCCAGGGTTAGCACAGATACGCAGTATTTT. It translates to CACRSPRVSTDTQYF.

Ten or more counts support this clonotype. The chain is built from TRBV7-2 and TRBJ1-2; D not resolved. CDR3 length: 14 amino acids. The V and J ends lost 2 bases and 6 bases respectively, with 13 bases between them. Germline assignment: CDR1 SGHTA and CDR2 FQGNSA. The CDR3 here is CASSLTAAGNGYTF. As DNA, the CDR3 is TGTGCCAGCAGCTTAACGGCGGCTGGGAATGGCTACACCTTC. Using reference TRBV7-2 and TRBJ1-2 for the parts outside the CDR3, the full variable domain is GAGVSQSPSNKVTEKGKDVELRCDPISGHTALYWYRQSLGQGLEFLIYFQGNSAPDKSGLPSDRFSAERTGGSVSTLTIQRTQQEDSAVYLCASSLTAAGNGYTFGSGTRLTVV.

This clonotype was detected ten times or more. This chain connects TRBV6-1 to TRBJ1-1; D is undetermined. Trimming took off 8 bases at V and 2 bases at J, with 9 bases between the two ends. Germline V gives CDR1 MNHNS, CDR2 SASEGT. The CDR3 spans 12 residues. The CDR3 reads CASCRANTEAFF. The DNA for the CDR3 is TGTGCCAGCTGCAGAGCCAACACTGAAGCTTTCTTT.

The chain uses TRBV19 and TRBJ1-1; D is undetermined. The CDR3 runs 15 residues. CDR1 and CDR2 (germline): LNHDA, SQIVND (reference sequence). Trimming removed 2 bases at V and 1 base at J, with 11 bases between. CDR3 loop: CASSIMAGKNTEAFF. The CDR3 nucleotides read TGTGCCAGTAGTATAATGGCGGGAAAGAACACTGAAGCTTTCTTT.

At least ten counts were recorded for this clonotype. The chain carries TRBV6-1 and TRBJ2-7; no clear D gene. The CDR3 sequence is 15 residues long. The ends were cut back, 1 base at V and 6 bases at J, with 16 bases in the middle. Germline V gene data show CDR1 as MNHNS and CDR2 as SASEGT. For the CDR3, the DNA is TGTGCCAGCAGTGAAGGGATAGGGCGTCGTGGCGAGCAGTACTTC. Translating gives CASSEGIGRRGEQYF.

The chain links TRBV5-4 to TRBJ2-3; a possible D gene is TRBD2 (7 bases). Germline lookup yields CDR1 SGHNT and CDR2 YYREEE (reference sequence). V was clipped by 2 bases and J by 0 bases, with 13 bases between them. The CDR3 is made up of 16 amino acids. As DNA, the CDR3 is TGTGCCAGCAGCTTAGGAGGGGGGGTGAGCACAGATACGCAGTATTTT. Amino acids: CASSLGGGVSTDTQYF. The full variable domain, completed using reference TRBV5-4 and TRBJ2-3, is ETGVTQSPTHLIKTRGQQVTLRCSSQSGHNTVSWYQQALGQGPQFIFQYYREEENGRGNFPPRFSGLQFPNYSSELNVNALELDDSALYLCASSLGGGVSTDTQYFGPGTRLTVL.

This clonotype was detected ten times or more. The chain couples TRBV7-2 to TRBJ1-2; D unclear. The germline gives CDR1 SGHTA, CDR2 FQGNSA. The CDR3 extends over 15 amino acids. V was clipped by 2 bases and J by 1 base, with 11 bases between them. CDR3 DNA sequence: TGTGCCAGCAGCTTAATAGGGAATTTTAACTATGGCTACACCTTC. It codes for CASSLIGNFNYGYTF.

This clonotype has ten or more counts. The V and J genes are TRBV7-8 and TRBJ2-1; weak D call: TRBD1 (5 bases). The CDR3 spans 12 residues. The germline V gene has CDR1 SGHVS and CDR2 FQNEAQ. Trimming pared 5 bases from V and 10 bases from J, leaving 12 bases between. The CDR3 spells CASSLQGNEQFF. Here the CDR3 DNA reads TGTGCCAGCAGCCTCCAGGGTAACGAGCAGTTCTTC.

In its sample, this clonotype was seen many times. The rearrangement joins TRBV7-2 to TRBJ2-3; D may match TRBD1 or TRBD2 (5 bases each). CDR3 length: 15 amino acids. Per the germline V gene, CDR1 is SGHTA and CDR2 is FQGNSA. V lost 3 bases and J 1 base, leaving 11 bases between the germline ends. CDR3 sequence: CASSFGARGTDTQYF. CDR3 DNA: TGTGCCAGCAGCTTCGGGGCTAGGGGCACAGATACGCAGTATTTT.

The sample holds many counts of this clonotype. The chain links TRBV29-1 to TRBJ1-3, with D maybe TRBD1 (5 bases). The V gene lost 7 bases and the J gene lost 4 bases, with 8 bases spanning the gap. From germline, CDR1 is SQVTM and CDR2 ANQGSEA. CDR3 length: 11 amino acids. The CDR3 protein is CSADSGNTIYF. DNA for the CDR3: TGCAGCGCCGACAGCGGAAACACCATATATTTT.

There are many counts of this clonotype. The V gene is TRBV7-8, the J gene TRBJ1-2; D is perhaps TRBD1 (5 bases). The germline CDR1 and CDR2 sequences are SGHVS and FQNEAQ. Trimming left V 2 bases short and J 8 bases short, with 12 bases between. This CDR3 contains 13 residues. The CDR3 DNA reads TGTGCCAGCAGCTTAACCGGGGGAGAGGGCTACACCTTC. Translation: CASSLTGGEGYTF.